This entry features one T cell receptor (beta chain) sequence. Its specificity is unknown. The record originates from a study of OX40 agonist ivuxolimab in advanced cancers. Overall study context: A mean age of about 59 years, range about 20 to 79, was recorded, and under 85% were male.

The method was immunoSEQ multiplex PCR; TCRdb's version includes in-frame clones alone and lacks a portion of them. The table includes just over 90,000 clones, roughly 90% detected once. Study outcomes and limitations: The antigen specificity of the peripheral T cells (those that were expanded) was not determined. Low clonal expansion, among the lowest seen, marked partial responders at 0.1-3.0 mg/kg. On average, CD8+ T cells had more expanded clones than CD4+.

CDR3 length: 18 residues. Looked up from germline, CDR1 is LGHNA and CDR2 is YSLEER. The J segment lost 8 bases and the V segment lost 4 bases, leaving 17 bases of the junction unmatched. Material: CD4+ or CD8+ T cells sorted from blood, obtained in a trial of the OX40 agonist ivuxolimab. V and J are TRBV4-3 and TRBJ1-2; 12 bases line up with TRBD1. The sequence was collected from an adult with an advanced solid tumor such as melanoma, head and neck, liver or kidney cancer. DNA of the CDR3: TGCGCCAGCAGCCGCCAAAGGTCCGGGACAGGGGGCGCGTACGGCTACACCTTC. Protein: CASSRQRSGTGGAYGYTF.